This T cell receptor beta chain was captured by sequencing in a study of blood T cells in healthy people across ages. Germline V CDR1 and CDR2: GTSNPN, SVGIG (reference sequence). The CDR3 covers 10 residues. RNA extraction gave at least 5 micrograms of total RNA per sample. This clonotype was seen only a few times. Its target is unknown. A J-beta primer mix and a sample-barcoded 5' primer were used in a second PCR of roughly 7 to 12 cycles. Each cDNA molecule carried a tag from a template-switch adaptor that contained 12 random nucleotides. Each sample provided no less than 2.5 million CDR3-containing paired-end reads. Via MiXCR, TCRdb re-called the 5' RACE reads, giving one row per CDR3 protein. The sample lists about a million distinct CDR3 sequences; just over 50% were seen once. Broader study findings: Greater diversity and more naive CD4+ cells were seen in long-lived donors than in aged donors.

The V gene is TRBV30, the J gene TRBJ2-5; no clear D. The TCR comes from a woman aged 55-70 years in good health. The specimen sequenced was blood. This chain's CDR3 is CSIGAETQYF. CDR3 DNA: TGTTCAATCGGAGCAGAGACCCAGTACTTC.